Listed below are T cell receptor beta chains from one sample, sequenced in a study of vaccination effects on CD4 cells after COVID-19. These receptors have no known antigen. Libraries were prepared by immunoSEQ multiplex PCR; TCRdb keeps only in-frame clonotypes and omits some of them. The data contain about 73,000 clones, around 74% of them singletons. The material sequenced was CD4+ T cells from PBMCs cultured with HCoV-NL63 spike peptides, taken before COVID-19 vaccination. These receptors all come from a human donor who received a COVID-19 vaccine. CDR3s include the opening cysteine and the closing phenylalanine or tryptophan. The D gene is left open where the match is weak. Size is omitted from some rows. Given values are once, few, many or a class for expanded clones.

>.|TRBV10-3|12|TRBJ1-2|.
TGTGCCATCAGTGGGGAACAGGGAAGGTCCACCTTC
CAISGEQGRSTF
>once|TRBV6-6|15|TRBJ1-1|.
TGTGCCAGCAGTTACGGGGGACAACCGAACACTGAAGCTTTCTTT
CASSYGGQPNTEAFF
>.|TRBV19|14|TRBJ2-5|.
TGTGCCAGTAGTATAGCGTTGGGGTTGGGGACCCAGTACTTC
CASSIALGLGTQYF
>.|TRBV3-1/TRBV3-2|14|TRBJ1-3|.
TGTGCCAGCAGCCAAGGACGCTCTGGAAACACCATATATTTT
CASSQGRSGNTIYF
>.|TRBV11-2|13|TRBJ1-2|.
TGTGCCAGCAGCTTAAAGGGGTCCGATGGCTACACCTTC
CASSLKGSDGYTF
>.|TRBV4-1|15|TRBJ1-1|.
TGCGCCAGCAGCCAAGGTCGCACGTTGAACACTGAAGCTTTCTTT
CASSQGRTLNTEAFF
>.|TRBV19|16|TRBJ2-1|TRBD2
TGTGCCAGTAGTATGTCTCTAGCGGCATCCTACAATGAGCAGTTCTTC
CASSMSLAASYNEQFF
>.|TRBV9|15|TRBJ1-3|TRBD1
TGTGCCAGCAGTTACCAGGGGGCGCCTGGAAACACCATATATTTT
CASSYQGAPGNTIYF
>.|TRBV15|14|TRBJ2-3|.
TGTGCCACCAGCAGGGGGGGCTCCACAGATACGCAGTATTTT
CATSRGGSTDTQYF
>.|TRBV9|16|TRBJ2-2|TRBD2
TGTGCCAGCAGCCCCAGGTCTAGCGGGGGAACCGGGGAGCTGTTTTTT
CASSPRSSGGTGELFF
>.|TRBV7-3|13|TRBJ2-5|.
TGTGCCAGCAGCCCCTCGGGAGCAGAGACCCAGTACTTC
CASSPSGAETQYF
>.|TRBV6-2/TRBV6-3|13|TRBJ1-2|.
TGTGCCAGCAGCCCTTGGACTAACTATGGCTACACCTTC
CASSPWTNYGYTF
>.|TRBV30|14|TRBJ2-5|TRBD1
TGTGCCTGGAGAGGGGCAGGGGGCCAAGAGACCCAGTACTTC
CAWRGAGGQETQYF
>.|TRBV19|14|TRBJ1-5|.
TGTGCCAGTAGTAGTGATGTGAGACATCAGCCCCAGCATTTT
CASSSDVRHQPQHF
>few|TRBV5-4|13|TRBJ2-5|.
TGTGCCAGCAGCTTGGGGCAGCAAGAGACCCAGTACTTC
CASSLGQQETQYF
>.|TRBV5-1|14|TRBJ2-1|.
TGCGCCAGCAGCTTGGGGATGTCCTACAATGAGCAGTTCTTC
CASSLGMSYNEQFF